Listed below are T cell receptor beta chains from one sample, sequenced in a study of beta chain features in type 1 diabetes. The assay was immunoSEQ multiplex PCR, and TCRdb's table has in-frame clones only and misses some. The sample carries 250,000 to 300,000 clones, roughly an eighth recorded once. Specimen: naive CD4+ T cells from blood. Source of these receptors: a man under 40 with type 1 diabetes. CDR3s include the opening cysteine and the closing phenylalanine or tryptophan. The D gene is left open where the match is weak. Size is omitted from some rows. Given values are once, few, many or a class for expanded clones.

17,TRBJ2-7,-,TRBD2,TRBV4-2,TGTGCCAGCAGCCAAACCGCCACGGGAGGGCCCGCCTACGAGCAGTACTTC,CASSQTATGGPAYEQYF
16,TRBJ2-1,few,-,TRBV9,TGTGCCAGCAGCGCGTCGGGCGGGATCTCCTACAATGAGCAGTTCTTC,CASSASGGISYNEQFF
15,TRBJ2-3,few,TRBD2,TRBV6-1,TGTGCCAGCAGTCCCGGGACTAGTGACACAGATACGCAGTATTTT,CASSPGTSDTDTQYF
14,TRBJ1-2,few,-,TRBV29-1,TGCAGCGTTGAAGATGAAGGGGCAGTCTATGGCTACACCTTC,CSVEDEGAVYGYTF
11,TRBJ2-7,few,-,TRBV20-1,TGCAGTGCCAGTACTAGCTACGAGCAGTACTTC,CSASTSYEQYF
15,TRBJ2-5,-,TRBD1,TRBV5-1,TGCGCCAGCAGCCGCTCGGGGACAGGGGAAGAGACCCAGTACTTC,CASSRSGTGEETQYF
13,TRBJ1-5,-,-,TRBV7-3,TGTGCCAGCAGCCAACATAGCAATCAGCCCCAGCATTTT,CASSQHSNQPQHF
11,TRBJ1-1,-,-,TRBV20-1,TGCAGTGCTCAGATGAACACTGAAGCTTTCTTT,CSAQMNTEAFF
14,TRBJ2-7,-,-,TRBV28,TGTGCCAGCAGTTTACCTCCTCGGGGCTACGAGCAGTACTTC,CASSLPPRGYEQYF
14,TRBJ1-5,-,-,TRBV2,TGTGCCAGCAGCCTCGACAGGTTGGACCAGCCCCAGCATTTT,CASSLDRLDQPQHF
15,TRBJ2-1,-,-,TRBV29-1,TGCAGCGTTGATCGTTGGGGGCGAGGAAAAAATGAGCAGTTCTTC,CSVDRWGRGKNEQFF
18,TRBJ1-1,-,-,TRBV19,TGTGCCAGTTTCCCCCAAAAACGGATGACAGGCGGAAACACTGAAGCTTTCTTT,CASFPQKRMTGGNTEAFF
13,TRBJ2-3,-,-,TRBV29-1,TGCAGCGTTGTAACCAGCGGTACAGATACGCAGTATTTT,CSVVTSGTDTQYF
13,TRBJ2-5,few,-,TRBV7-3,TGTGCCAGCAGCTTAACGTCCCGAGAGACCCAGTACTTC,CASSLTSRETQYF
14,TRBJ2-1,-,-,TRBV7-2,TGTGCCAGTCGGAGGGACCGCCCCTACAATGAGCAGTTCTTC,CASRRDRPYNEQFF
13,TRBJ1-2,-,TRBD1,TRBV19,TGTGCCAGCTGGAGCGGGACAGGGTCGGGCTACACCTTC,CASWSGTGSGYTF
14,TRBJ2-1,-,TRBD2,TRBV29-1,TGCAGCGTTGCGGGACTAGCTTTTCACAATGAGCAGTTCTTC,CSVAGLAFHNEQFF
13,TRBJ2-3,few,-,TRBV5-1,TGCGCCAGCAGCTTGGATAGTCTCCCCACGCAGTATTTT,CASSLDSLPTQYF
15,TRBJ2-3,few,-,TRBV5-4,TGTGCCAGCAGCGACGGTCAGCGGAAGAGAGATACGCAGTATTTT,CASSDGQRKRDTQYF
16,TRBJ2-2,few,TRBD1,TRBV5-4,TGTGCCAGCAGCGCCTGGACAGGGGAGAACACCGGGGAGCTGTTTTTT,CASSAWTGENTGELFF
18,TRBJ2-3,few,-,TRBV5-1,TGCGCCAGCAGCTTGGAAGCGGCGGGGGCAGCCGGCACAGATACGCAGTATTTT,CASSLEAAGAAGTDTQYF
15,TRBJ1-1,-,-,TRBV4-3,TGCGCCAGCAGCCAAGAAGCCAGGGGCGACACTGAAGCTTTCTTT,CASSQEARGDTEAFF
12,TRBJ2-1,few,-,TRBV30,TGTGCCTGGAGTGACAGTAGGAATGAGCAGTTCTTC,CAWSDSRNEQFF
16,TRBJ2-2,few,-,TRBV7-2,TGTGCCAGCAGCCCGGTTTGGGGGGATTACACCGGGGAGCTGTTTTTT,CASSPVWGDYTGELFF
13,TRBJ2-7,few,-,TRBV18,TGTGCCAGCTCACCACCGCAGTCCTACGAGCAGTACTTC,CASSPPQSYEQYF
16,TRBJ2-3,few,TRBD1,TRBV6-6,TGTGCCAGCACGACGGCCGGGACAGGGTTCACAGATACGCAGTATTTT,CASTTAGTGFTDTQYF
16,TRBJ2-7,few,TRBD1,TRBV5-8,TGTGCCAGCAGCTTTTGGGACCTGGACAGGGACTACGAGCAGTACTTC,CASSFWDLDRDYEQYF
11,TRBJ1-1,few,-,TRBV5-1,TGCGCCAGCATGAGTGAAAGCCAAGCTTTCTTT,CASMSESQAFF
14,TRBJ1-5,few,-,TRBV27,TGTGCCAGCGCCGGCCAGGTCGGCAATCAGCCCCAGCATTTT,CASAGQVGNQPQHF
13,TRBJ2-1,few,TRBD2,TRBV28,TGTGCCAGCAGCAGAGCGGGAAATAGGGAGCAGTTCTTC,CASSRAGNREQFF
13,TRBJ1-2,few,TRBD1,TRBV28,TGTGCCAGCAGAAGACAGGGGGCTGATGGCTACACCTTC,CASRRQGADGYTF